This is a list of T cell receptor beta chains from one sample in a study of PD-L1 blockade in urothelial cancer. Assay used: immunoSEQ multiplex PCR; TCRdb lists only in-frame clones, some missing. The sample consists of about 50,000 clones, around 79% of them appearing once. Sequencing used PBMCs, obtained around atezolizumab (anti-PD-L1) treatment. These receptors came from a man aged 70-80 years with urothelial cancer. CDR3s include the opening cysteine and the closing phenylalanine or tryptophan. A D gene is named only where the DNA matches it firmly. Only part of the rows carry a size: once, few, many, or a class if the clone is expanded.

J gene,D gene,V gene,clone size,CDR3 DNA,CDR3 protein
TRBJ2-7,NA,TRBV20-1,NA,TGCAGTGTTAGGACAGCCTACGAGCAGTACTTC,CSVRTAYEQYF
TRBJ1-2,NA,TRBV2,NA,TGTGCCAGCAGTGCGGGTCCTGGCGGCTACACCTTC,CASSAGPGGYTF
TRBJ2-1,NA,TRBV21-1,NA,TGTGCCAGCAGCTCGAGGACAGCACACAATGAGCAGTTCTTC,CASSSRTAHNEQFF
TRBJ1-2,NA,TRBV27,NA,TGTGCCAGCAGAAATACAGGGAACTATGGCTACACCTTC,CASRNTGNYGYTF
TRBJ1-2,NA,TRBV19,NA,TGTGCCAGTAGCGTGATCAATGAGAATGGCTACACCTTC,CASSVINENGYTF
TRBJ1-4,TRBD1,TRBV5-1,NA,TGCGCCAGCAGTTCCCAGGGGGATAGGGAAAAACTGTTTTTT,CASSSQGDREKLFF
TRBJ2-5,NA,TRBV7-9,NA,TGTGCCAGCAGCTTATTGCGGTTCCAAGAGACCCAGTACTTC,CASSLLRFQETQYF
TRBJ2-3,NA,TRBV5-1,once,TGCGCCAGCAGCTTGGGGTTCCAAAGGGGAGATACGCAGTATTTT,CASSLGFQRGDTQYF
TRBJ2-5,NA,TRBV5-5,once,TGTGCCAGCAGCTTGGTACAGCGGGCCGGGGAGACCCAGTACTTC,CASSLVQRAGETQYF
TRBJ1-1,TRBD1,TRBV6-5,NA,TGTGCCAGCAGTTACAACAGGGGGCTGAGGGGGACTGAAGCTTTCTTT,CASSYNRGLRGTEAFF
TRBJ2-5,NA,TRBV11-3,NA,TGTGCCAGCAGCCCCCGAGGAGGCGGGATGGGGGAGACCCAGTACTTC,CASSPRGGGMGETQYF
TRBJ2-7,NA,TRBV5-1,NA,TGCGCCAGCAGCTTGGTTGGCCAGGGGCTCGAGCAGTACTTC,CASSLVGQGLEQYF
TRBJ2-1,TRBD1,TRBV4-3,NA,TGCGCCAGCAGCCAAGAACGGGACAGGCGATACAATGAGCAGTTCTTC,CASSQERDRRYNEQFF
TRBJ1-3,NA,TRBV18,NA,TGTGCCAGCTCACCACCCACAGGCGGAAACACCATATATTTT,CASSPPTGGNTIYF
TRBJ1-5,TRBD1,TRBV6-6,few,TGTGCCAGCAGTAAACGGGACAGGGGGTATCAGCCCCAGCATTTT,CASSKRDRGYQPQHF
TRBJ2-6,TRBD1,TRBV5-1,NA,TGCGCCAGCAGCTTGGGACAGGGGCTTCCAACTGGGGCCAACGTCCTGACTTTC,CASSLGQGLPTGANVLTF
TRBJ2-7,NA,TRBV5-6,NA,TGTGCCAGCAGCAACTTAGAGGTAGCCTACGAGCAGTACTTC,CASSNLEVAYEQYF
TRBJ2-5,TRBD1,TRBV5-8,NA,TGTGCCAGCAGCCTCCGGGACAGGTCAGAGACCCAGTACTTC,CASSLRDRSETQYF
TRBJ2-5,TRBD2,TRBV5-1,NA,TGCGCCAGCAGCTTGGCGGGAAGCGGGAGAGAGACCCAGTACTTC,CASSLAGSGRETQYF
TRBJ2-1,NA,TRBV6-6,NA,TGTGCCAGCAGTTACTCCGGGACACTTCTAGGGGATGAGCAGTTCTTC,CASSYSGTLLGDEQFF
TRBJ1-2,TRBD1,TRBV25-1,NA,TGTGCCAGCAGTCCCCTCTCAGGGGGCGGCGCCTATGGCTACACCTTC,CASSPLSGGGAYGYTF
TRBJ1-2,NA,TRBV9,few,TGTGCCAGCAGCGTAGCCTATAGAGGGGGCTACACCTTC,CASSVAYRGGYTF
TRBJ2-1,TRBD2,TRBV11-2,few,TGTGCCAGCTCTCCGGCGGGAGGGAGGCGTGAGCAGTTCTTC,CASSPAGGRREQFF
TRBJ2-7,TRBD1,TRBV19,NA,TGTGCCAGTATGAAACAGGGGGCTATCGAGCAGTACTTC,CASMKQGAIEQYF
TRBJ2-1,TRBD2,TRBV9,NA,TGTGCCAGCAGCCCCCGCGGGGGGGCGGGGGCCAATGAGCAGTTCTTC,CASSPRGGAGANEQFF
TRBJ1-2,NA,TRBV19,NA,TGTGCCAGTAGTATCGATATGGCCTTTCCTAACTATGGCTACACCTTC,CASSIDMAFPNYGYTF
TRBJ2-6,TRBD1,TRBV7-2,NA,TGTGCCAGCAGCCCAGGACAGGGACTTGGGGCCAACGTCCTGACTTTC,CASSPGQGLGANVLTF
TRBJ1-1,TRBD1,TRBV15,NA,TGTGCCACCAGCAGGTATAACAGGGGGCAAGGAAGGCGAACACTCATGAACACTGAAGCTTTCTTT,CATSRYNRGQGRRTLMNTEAFF
TRBJ2-7,NA,TRBV10-1,few,TGCGCCAGCAGATCCCGCGAGCAGTACTTC,CASRSREQYF
TRBJ2-2,TRBD1,TRBV7-6,NA,TGTGCCAGCAGCTTAACGCGAAGGCAGGGGGCGCCGAACACCGGGGAGCTGTTTTTT,CASSLTRRQGAPNTGELFF
TRBJ2-7,NA,TRBV11-3,once,TGTGCCAGCAGCTTAGGGGCAGGGTCGTACGAGCAGTACTTC,CASSLGAGSYEQYF
TRBJ1-3,NA,TRBV4-3,NA,TGCGCCAGCAGCCAAGTGGACTCTCCGGGAAACACCATATATTTT,CASSQVDSPGNTIYF
TRBJ2-5,TRBD2,TRBV9,NA,TGTGCCAGCAGCGCTCACCGGGGGGGCCGAGAGACCCAGTACTTC,CASSAHRGGRETQYF
TRBJ2-5,TRBD2,TRBV7-9,NA,TGTGCCAGCAGCCCCTCCCGGGGGGGTAGTAGTGGGGAGACCCAGTACTTC,CASSPSRGGSSGETQYF
TRBJ2-2,NA,TRBV7-9,NA,TGTGCCAGCAGCTTAGTAGGGGATACCGGGGAGCTGTTTTTT,CASSLVGDTGELFF
TRBJ2-1,NA,TRBV29-1,NA,TGCAGCGTGCCCCGGGGACTCTTACATGAGCAGTTCTTC,CSVPRGLLHEQFF
TRBJ2-5,TRBD1,TRBV4-3,few,TGCGCCAGCAGCCAAGATCGACAGGGTGAGGAGACCCAGTACTTC,CASSQDRQGEETQYF
TRBJ1-2,NA,TRBV23-1,NA,TGCGCCAGCAGTCAATCGGGGAGGGGAGAAGCTAACTATGGCTACACCTTC,CASSQSGRGEANYGYTF
TRBJ1-5,NA,TRBV7-4,NA,TGTGCCAGCAGCTTTTCAGGGCCCCACAGGACCCAGCATTTT,CASSFSGPHRTQHF
TRBJ2-1,TRBD2,TRBV2,NA,TGTGCCAGCAGAGCCGGGACTAGCGGGACTAATGAGCAGTTCTTC,CASRAGTSGTNEQFF
TRBJ2-5,NA,TRBV19,NA,TGTGCCAGTAGGAAACTCCGGGACTCCCAAGAGACCCAGTACTTC,CASRKLRDSQETQYF
TRBJ1-5,TRBD1,TRBV10-3,NA,TGTGCCATCAGTACAGGGGGTAGCAATCAGCCCCAGCATTTT,CAISTGGSNQPQHF
TRBJ2-6,NA,TRBV5-4,NA,TGTGCCAGCAGCCCCAGACAGTCCGGGGCCAACGTCCTGACTTTC,CASSPRQSGANVLTF
TRBJ2-2,NA,TRBV10-3,few,TGTGCCATCAGTGAGTCAACTGAGACAAAGACCGGGGAGCTGTTTTTT,CAISESTETKTGELFF
TRBJ2-6,NA,TRBV15,NA,TGTGCCACCACCCGCTCTGGGGCCAACGTCCTGACTTTC,CATTRSGANVLTF
TRBJ2-2,TRBD1,TRBV5-4,NA,TGTGCCAGCAGCCAAAACCGACAGGGGTCCGGGGAGCTGTTTTTT,CASSQNRQGSGELFF
TRBJ2-5,NA,TRBV2,NA,TGTGCCAGCAGTGAGCCCCGGCGGAAAGAGACCCAGTACTTC,CASSEPRRKETQYF
TRBJ2-2,TRBD1,TRBV19,NA,TGTGCCAGTAGTATTCAGGGGGCCCAGAACACCGGGGAGCTGTTTTTT,CASSIQGAQNTGELFF
TRBJ2-7,NA,TRBV28,NA,TGTGCCAGCAGTTTTGAGACAGCAACCTACGAGCAGTACTTC,CASSFETATYEQYF
TRBJ2-1,TRBD2,TRBV25-1,NA,TGTGCCAGCAGTGAAAAGCGGGAGTCGGCACAGTTCTTC,CASSEKRESAQFF
TRBJ1-5,NA,TRBV28,NA,TGTGCCAGCAGTTTCTGGGGGGGCAATCAGCCCCAGCATTTT,CASSFWGGNQPQHF
TRBJ2-5,TRBD2,TRBV5-1,NA,TGCGCCAGCAGCTTGGACCTGCGGGGGGGGCGTCGGGAGACCCAGTACTTC,CASSLDLRGGRRETQYF